This T cell receptor beta chain came from a study of T-cell memory formation after mild COVID-19. The study's findings and limits: Memory from before infection featured some responding clones, which suggests cross-reactive memory joined. CM and EM subsets held most contracting CD4+ clones; EMRA held CD8+ ones. There was a balanced CD4/CD8 profile in clones contracting day 15 to 85, and later expanders leaned CD4+.

Germline V gene sequence: CDR1 SSHAT, CDR2 FNYEAQ (reference sequence). The CDR3 spans 15 residues. About this clonotype itself: Its antigen is not identified. A much bigger clone sits one base away, suggesting this may be a read error.

TCRdb reprocessed the 5' RACE reads via MiXCR and lists one record per CDR3 protein. The table has roughly 450,000 distinct CDR3 sequences, 15% to 20% seen once. This chain connects TRBV7-7 to TRBJ2-1, with 13 positions matching TRBD2. Source material: PBMCs or a T cell subset sorted from them (not recorded which). This clonotype originated in an adult woman who had mild COVID-19 (a few samples of this study predate the infection). Cell type and time point are not known. The CDR3 is CARSPGLAGVNEQFF. The CDR3 DNA reads TGTGCTAGAAGCCCAGGACTAGCGGGAGTAAATGAGCAGTTCTTC.